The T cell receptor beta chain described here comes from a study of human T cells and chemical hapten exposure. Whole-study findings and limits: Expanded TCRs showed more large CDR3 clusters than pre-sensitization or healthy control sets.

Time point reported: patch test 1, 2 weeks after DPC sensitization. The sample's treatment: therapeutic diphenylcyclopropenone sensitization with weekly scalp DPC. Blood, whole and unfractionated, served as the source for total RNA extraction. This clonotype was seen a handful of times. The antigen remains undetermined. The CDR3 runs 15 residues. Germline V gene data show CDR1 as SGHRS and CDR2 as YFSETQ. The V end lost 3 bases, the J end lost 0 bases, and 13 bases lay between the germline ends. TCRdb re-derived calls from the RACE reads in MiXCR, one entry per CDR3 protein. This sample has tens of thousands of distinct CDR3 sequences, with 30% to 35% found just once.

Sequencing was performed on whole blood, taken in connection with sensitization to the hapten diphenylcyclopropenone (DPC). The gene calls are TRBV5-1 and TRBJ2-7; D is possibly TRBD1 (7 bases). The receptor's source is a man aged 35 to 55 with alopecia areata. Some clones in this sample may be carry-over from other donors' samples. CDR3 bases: TGCGCCAGCAGCTCCGGGGGACAGCCCTCCTACGAGCAGTACTTC. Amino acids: CASSSGGQPSYEQYF.